This TCR beta chain came from a study of cytomegalovirus exposure and HLA in healthy donors. Study-level points and caveats: Most TCR sequences were seen very rarely across donors, but some public TCRs occurred in many.

Concerning this clone: Its cognate antigen is unknown.

CDR3 length equals 15 residues. CDR1 and CDR2 from the germline V gene are SEHNR and FQNEAQ (reference sequence). Unmatched junction bases numbered 3, after V lost 1 base and J lost 6 bases. PCR employed 60 Vbeta and 13 Jbeta primers. Assay used: immunoSEQ multiplex PCR; TCRdb lists only in-frame clones, some missing. In the table there are approximately 190,000 clones, 87% of which are singletons. The sample comprised PBMCs. V is TRBV7-9 and J is TRBJ1-4, with TRBD1 matching 9 bases. The origin of this receptor is a man aged 25 to 40 in good health and CMV-seronegative. CDR3 loop: CASSLEGTGYEKLFF. CDR3 coding DNA: TGTGCCAGCAGCTTAGAAGGGACAGGGTATGAAAAACTGTTTTTT. The complete variable domain, with remaining parts taken from reference TRBV7-9 and TRBJ1-4, reads DTGVSQNPRHKITKRGQNVTFRCDPISEHNRLYWYRQTLGQGPEFLTYFQNEAQLEKSRLLSDRFSAERPKGSFSTLEIQRTEQGDSAMYLCASSLEGTGYEKLFFGSGTQLSVL.